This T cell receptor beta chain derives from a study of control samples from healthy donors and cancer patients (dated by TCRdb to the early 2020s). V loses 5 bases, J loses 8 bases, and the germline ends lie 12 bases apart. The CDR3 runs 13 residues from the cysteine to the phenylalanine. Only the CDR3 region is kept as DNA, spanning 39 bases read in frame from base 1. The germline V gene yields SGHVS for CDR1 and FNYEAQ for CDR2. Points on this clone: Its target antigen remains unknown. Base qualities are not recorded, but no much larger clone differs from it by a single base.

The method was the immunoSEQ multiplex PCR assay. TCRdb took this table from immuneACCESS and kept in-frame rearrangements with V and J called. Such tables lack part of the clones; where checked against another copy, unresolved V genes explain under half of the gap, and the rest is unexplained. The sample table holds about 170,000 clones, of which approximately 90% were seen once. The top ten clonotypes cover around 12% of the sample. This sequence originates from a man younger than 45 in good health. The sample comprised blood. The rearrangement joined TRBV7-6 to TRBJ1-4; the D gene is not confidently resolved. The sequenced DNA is TGTGCCAGCAGCATCCAAACCCGGGAAAAACTGTTTTTT. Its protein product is CASSIQTREKLFF.